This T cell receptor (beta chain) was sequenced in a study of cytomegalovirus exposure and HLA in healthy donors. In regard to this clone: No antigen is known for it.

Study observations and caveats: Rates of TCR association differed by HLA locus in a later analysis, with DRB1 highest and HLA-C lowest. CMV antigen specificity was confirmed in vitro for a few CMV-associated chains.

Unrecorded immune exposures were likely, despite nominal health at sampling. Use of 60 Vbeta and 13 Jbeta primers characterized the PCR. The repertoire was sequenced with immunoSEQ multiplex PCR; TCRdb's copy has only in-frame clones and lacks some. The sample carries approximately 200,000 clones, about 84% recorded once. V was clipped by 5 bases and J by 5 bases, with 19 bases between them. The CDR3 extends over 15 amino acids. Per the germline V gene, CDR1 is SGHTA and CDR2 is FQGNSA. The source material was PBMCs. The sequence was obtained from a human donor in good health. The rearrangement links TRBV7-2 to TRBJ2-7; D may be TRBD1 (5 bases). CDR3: CASSQQGGPKNEQYF. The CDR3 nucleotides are TGTGCCAGCAGCCAGCAGGGCGGACCAAAAAACGAGCAGTACTTC.